The 15 T cell receptor beta chains below all came from one sample that was sequenced in a study of T cells in Graves' hyperthyroidism and ophthalmopathy. Amplified regions were TCR beta CDR3 sequences from RNA transcripts. TCR CDR3 regions were first amplified by RT-PCR with HTBI primers. TCRdb called the multiplex PCR reads again in MiXCR, with one record for every CDR3 protein. Among 480,000 or so distinct CDR3 sequences listed, about 45% were seen once. Sequenced material: peripheral blood or thyroid tissue (not recorded which). Source of these receptors: an adult woman with Graves' disease, either hyperthyroidism or ophthalmopathy (not recorded which).

This clonotype was detected many times. V is TRBV7-9 and J is TRBJ2-3; a weak D match, TRBD2 (5 bases). Deletions cut 5 bases from V and 1 base from J, with 13 bases between. Germline assignment: CDR1 SEHNR and CDR2 FQNEAQ (reference sequence). The CDR3 contains 15 residues. CDR3 in amino acids: CASSPEGHGTDTQYF. In DNA form, the CDR3 reads TGTGCCAGCAGCCCAGAGGGTCATGGCACAGATACGCAGTATTTT. Drawing the rest from reference TRBV7-9 and TRBJ2-3, the complete variable domain is DTGVSQNPRHKITKRGQNVTFRCDPISEHNRLYWYRQTLGQGPEFLTYFQNEAQLEKSRLLSDRFSAERPKGSFSTLEIQRTEQGDSAMYLCASSPEGHGTDTQYFGPGTRLTVL.

This chain uses TRBV2 with TRBJ1-2; 8 bases map to TRBD1. The germline gives CDR1 SNHLY, CDR2 FYNNEI. With 7 bases clipped from V and 1 base from J, the junction kept 11 bases outside the gene matches. The CDR3 sequence is 16 residues long. In nucleotides, the CDR3 is TGTGCCAGCAACCCCACAGGGGGGGATAATAACTATGGCTACACCTTC. Translated: CASNPTGGDNNYGYTF.

The chain uses TRBV27 and TRBJ1-2; D is perhaps TRBD1 (5 bases). Germline lookup yields CDR1 MNHEY and CDR2 SMNVEV (reference sequence). The germline V and J ends were trimmed by 6 bases and 6 bases, with 11 bases remaining between them. The CDR3 loop spans 12 amino acids. The CDR3 DNA follows: TGTGCCAGCAGGCCCCAGGGAGATGGCTACACCTTC. Amino acids: CASRPQGDGYTF.

The chain recombines TRBV10-3 with TRBJ1-2; 7 bases are shared with TRBD1. This CDR3 spans 13 amino acids. Germline lookup yields CDR1 ENHRY and CDR2 SYGVKD. Trimming took 10 bases from V and 4 from J; bases not matched to a gene: 9. The CDR3 is CATEDRLLYGYTF. CDR3 coding DNA: TGTGCCACCGAGGACAGGCTTCTCTATGGCTACACCTTC.

On this clonotype: Sequence at one end of the junction differs from germline and may be a read error. The V gene is TRBV19, the J gene TRBJ1-1; tentatively, D is TRBD1 (6 bases). The CDR3 sequence is 11 residues long. Germline loops: CDR1 LNHDA, CDR2 SQIVND (reference sequence). The CDR3 protein is CASSIARGWLF. The CDR3 DNA reads as TGTGCCAGTAGCATCGCCAGGGGTTGGCTCTTT.

Concerning this clonotype: At one end, the junction sequence differs from germline, possibly due to a read error. V is TRBV10-3 and J is TRBJ2-6, with TRBD2 matching over 10 bases. From germline, CDR1 is ENHRY and CDR2 SYGVKD. This CDR3 is built from 17 residues. CDR3 nucleotides: TGTGCCAGCAGTTCTCCGGGACTAGCGTCTGGGGCCAACGTCCTGACTTTC. It codes for CASSSPGLASGANVLTF.

The genes are TRBV11-2 and TRBJ2-7, with TRBD1 as a possible D gene (6 bases). Germline loops: CDR1 SGHAT, CDR2 FQNNGV. Trimming pared 5 bases from V and 1 base from J, leaving 18 bases between. The CDR3 extends over 16 amino acids. The CDR3 sequence is CASSRSPPTGSYEQYF. CDR3 in DNA: TGTGCCAGCAGCCGATCCCCTCCTACAGGGTCCTACGAGCAGTACTTC.

The rearrangement uses TRBV10-3 and TRBJ1-5, with TRBD1 as a possible D gene (5 bases). This CDR3 is built from 16 residues. Germline V gives CDR1 ENHRY, CDR2 SYGVKD. V lost 2 bases and J 0 bases, leaving 11 bases between the germline ends. Here the CDR3 reads CAISEPGTDSNQPQHF. The CDR3 DNA sequence: TGTGCCATCAGTGAGCCTGGGACTGATAGCAATCAGCCCCAGCATTTT.

The gene calls are TRBV12-3 or TRBV12-4 and TRBJ1-6; a weak D match, TRBD1 (6 bases). The CDR3 is 15 residues long. V lost 5 bases to trimming and J lost 8 bases, with 16 bases between them. CDR3 DNA: TGTGCCAGCAGTCCAGGCCCGGACAGTTATTCACCCCTCCACTTT. Protein: CASSPGPDSYSPLHF.

The chain recombines TRBV3-1 with TRBJ1-2; D remains ambiguous. CDR3 size: 15 residues. The V gene lost 1 base and the J gene lost 6 bases, with 15 bases spanning the gap. Germline CDR1 and CDR2: LGHDT and YNNKEL (reference sequence). The CDR3 nucleotides are TGTGCCAGCAGCCAAGTGGGCCGGGGTCGGGATGGCTACACCTTC. It encodes CASSQVGRGRDGYTF.

The chain recombines TRBV25-1 with TRBJ1-6; maybe TRBD1 (5 bases). The V and J ends lost 5 bases and 8 bases respectively, with 16 bases between them. Germline assignment: CDR1 MGHDK and CDR2 SYGVNS. This CDR3 has 15 residues. CDR3 sequence (DNA): TGTGCCAGCAGTTTTGTCCGCCCGGGGGATTCACCCCTCCACTTT. Its protein product is CASSFVRPGDSPLHF.

The chain is built from TRBV5-1 and TRBJ1-3; D unclear. Trimming removed 0 bases from V and 4 bases from J, with 8 bases in between. Germline V CDR1 and CDR2: SGHRS, YFSETQ. The CDR3 extends over 14 amino acids. The CDR3 DNA reads as TGCGCCAGCAGCTTGGGGCCGGAAGGAAACACCATATATTTT. Translated, it gives CASSLGPEGNTIYF.

This chain uses TRBV10-3 with TRBJ2-5, with 8 nucleotides matching TRBD2. The CDR3 extends over 15 amino acids. Germline V gene lookup returns CDR1 ENHRY and CDR2 SYGVKD. The J segment lost 2 bases and the V segment lost 4 bases, leaving 6 bases of the junction unmatched. Here the CDR3 reads CAISVSGGGQETQYF. The CDR3 nucleotides read TGTGCCATCAGTGTCTCTGGCGGGGGGCAAGAGACCCAGTACTTC.

This clonotype was seen just once. The chain carries TRBV12-3 or TRBV12-4 and TRBJ2-7; 8 nucleotides match TRBD2. V shed 6 bases and J 3 bases; nucleotides not matched to a gene: 10. This CDR3 has 15 amino acids. CDR3: CASSLSGSGGYEQYF. CDR3 bases: TGTGCCAGCAGCTTAAGCGGGAGTGGTGGCTACGAGCAGTACTTC.

The CDR3 DNA reads TGTGCCAGCAGTACCTTTAGCGGGAAACACGAGCAGTACTTC. Protein sequence: CASSTFSGKHEQYF. The V and J genes are TRBV6-2 or TRBV6-3 and TRBJ2-7, with TRBD2 matching over 8 bases. Germline-derived CDR1 and CDR2 are MNHEY and SVGEGT. CDR3 size: 14 residues. V trimming: 5 bases; J trimming: 5 bases; junction bases outside the gene matches: 8.